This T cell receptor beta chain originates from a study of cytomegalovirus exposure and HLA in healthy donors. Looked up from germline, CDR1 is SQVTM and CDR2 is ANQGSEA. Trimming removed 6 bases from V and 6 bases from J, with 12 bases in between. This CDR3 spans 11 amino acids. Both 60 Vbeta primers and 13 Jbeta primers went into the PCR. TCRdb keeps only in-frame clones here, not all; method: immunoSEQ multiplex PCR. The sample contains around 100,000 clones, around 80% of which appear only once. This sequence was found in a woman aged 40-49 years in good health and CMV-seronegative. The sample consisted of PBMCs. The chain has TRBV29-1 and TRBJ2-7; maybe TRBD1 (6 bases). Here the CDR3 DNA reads TGCAGCGTAGGCGACAGGTCCGAGCAGTACTTC. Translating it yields CSVGDRSEQYF.